This T cell receptor beta chain derives from a study of post-analysis software for immune sequencing data. Background on the study: Relapsing-remitting, secondary progressive and progressive-relapsing multiple sclerosis courses were included. Study findings and constraints: Diversity measured as normalized Chao1 was significantly lower in multiple sclerosis patients than in controls. In patients, TRBV5-6, TRBV5-1 and TRBV20-1 belonged to five TRBV segments found more frequently than in controls. When the samples were clustered directly with F measure, those that had been prepared in the same batch showed strong co-clustering.

A word on this clonotype: What it binds is not known.

Trimming left V 3 bases short and J 0 bases short, with 8 bases between. Germline-derived CDR1 and CDR2 are SEHNR and FQNEAQ (reference sequence). The CDR3 has 14 amino acids. Unique molecular identifiers were carried by the TCR beta cDNA libraries. Roughly 0.5 million cDNA molecules were obtained from roughly 0.93 to 9.6 million T cells. TCRdb called the PCR reads again in MiXCR, with one record for every CDR3 protein. Of hundreds of thousands of distinct CDR3 sequences in the sample, less than 35% were seen once. The sample consisted of blood. This clonotype originated in a girl aged 10 to 17 with multiple sclerosis. The chain employs TRBV7-9 and TRBJ2-5; no reliable D call. CDR3 protein: CASSFPKYQETQYF. The DNA for the CDR3 is TGTGCCAGCAGCTTCCCAAAGTACCAAGAGACCCAGTACTTC.